One sample yielded the 23 T cell receptor beta chains listed below, sequenced in a study of T cell responses to AZD1222 COVID-19 vaccine. Some clones are missing from TCRdb's copy, which holds only in-frame ones; the method was immunoSEQ multiplex PCR. The repertoire holds some 69,000 clones, around 78% seen once, with 25% in the top ten. The specimen was peripheral blood, collected 28 days after the second AZD1222 dose. The receptors here all came from an adult who received the AZD1222 COVID-19 vaccine.

The chain has TRBV2 and TRBJ1-1; no clear D. The CDR3 contains 12 residues. With 7 bases removed from V and 7 bases from J, the gap between germline ends came to 13 bases. Germline loops: CDR1 SNHLY, CDR2 FYNNEI. The CDR3 DNA follows: TGTGCCAGCATCGAAGGATTGGGTGAAGCTTTCTTT. Protein sequence: CASIEGLGEAFF.

V gene TRBV19 combines with J gene TRBJ2-7; 9 bases match TRBD1. The CDR3 consists of 13 residues. V was clipped by 10 bases and J by 2 bases; unmatched bases: 6. Looked up from germline, CDR1 is LNHDA and CDR2 is SQIVND (reference sequence). The CDR3 reads CATAGTGTYEQYF. In DNA form, the CDR3 reads TGTGCCACCGCCGGGACAGGGACCTACGAGCAGTACTTC.

The V call is TRBV10-2, the J call TRBJ1-2; a possible D gene is TRBD1 (6 bases). The CDR3 totals 15 residues. Trimming stripped 3 bases from V and 2 bases from J, with 13 bases between. Germline V gene sequence: CDR1 WSHSY, CDR2 SAAADI. CDR3 sequence: CASSEVGHTNYGYTF. CDR3 nucleotide sequence: TGCGCCAGCAGTGAAGTGGGACACACAAACTATGGCTACACCTTC.

This clone was observed a handful of times. This chain joins TRBV29-1 and TRBJ1-1; 9 positions agree with TRBD1. CDR1 and CDR2 from the germline V gene are SQVTM and ANQGSEA. This CDR3 spans 13 amino acids. V lost 3 bases, J lost 5 bases, and 4 bases stayed unmatched. The CDR3 protein is CSVETDRGTEAFF. As DNA, the CDR3 is TGCAGCGTTGAGACGGACAGGGGAACTGAAGCTTTCTTT.

J is TRBJ2-5 and V is TRBV6-1; a possible D gene is TRBD1 (5 bases). V was pared by 4 bases and J by 5 bases, with 20 bases between. Per germline, CDR1 MNHNS and CDR2 SASEGT. The CDR3 is 16 residues long. The CDR3 sequence is CASSVSSGSLGETQYF. CDR3 in DNA: TGTGCCAGCAGTGTTTCGTCAGGGTCGCTGGGGGAGACCCAGTACTTC.

This clone was detected a few times. The chain uses TRBV3-1 (or the pseudogene TRBV3-2) and TRBJ1-2; TRBD1 matches at 7 bases. Germline assignment: CDR1 LGHDT and CDR2 YNNKEL (reference sequence). Trimming cost V 1 base and J 3 bases; bases outside gene matches: 5. The CDR3 totals 15 residues. The CDR3 region is CASSQGQGGYYGYTF. The CDR3 DNA reads as TGTGCCAGCAGCCAAGGACAGGGAGGGTACTATGGCTACACCTTC.

The CDR3 loop is CASSSRWTASYEQYF. CDR3 DNA sequence: TGTGCCAGCAGCTCGAGGTGGACAGCTTCCTACGAGCAGTACTTC. The chain uses TRBV11-2 and TRBJ2-7; possible D gene TRBD1, 6 bases. Germline CDR1 is SGHAT and CDR2 is FQNNGV. V dropped 4 bases and J dropped 1 base, with 14 bases sitting between them. This CDR3 spans 15 amino acids.

The CDR3: CASSLIPDGGTEAFF. The CDR3 bases are TGTGCCAGCAGCCTGATCCCGGACGGGGGCACTGAAGCTTTCTTT. The chain links TRBV5-5 to TRBJ1-1, with a weak D call TRBD1 (5 bases). Germline CDR1 reads SGHKS; CDR2 reads YYEKEE (reference sequence). Trimming left V 4 bases short and J 4 bases short, with 17 bases between. The CDR3 is 15 residues long.

The chain has TRBV2 and TRBJ1-4, with D unresolved. CDR3 length: 16 amino acids. V was cut by 7 bases and J by 0 bases, with 15 bases left in between. Per germline, CDR1 SNHLY and CDR2 FYNNEI. The CDR3 here is CASNYPWGSTNEKLFF. DNA for the CDR3: TGTGCCAGCAACTACCCTTGGGGATCAACTAATGAAAAACTGTTTTTT.

The V call is TRBV5-1, the J call TRBJ1-6; tentative D call: TRBD1 (5 bases). The CDR3 totals 16 residues. Germline CDR1 is SGHRS and CDR2 is YFSETQ. V lost 0 bases, J lost 8 bases, and 15 bases lay in between. This chain's CDR3 is CASSLVVGVLDSPLHF. In DNA, the CDR3 is TGCGCCAGCAGCTTGGTAGTAGGGGTTTTGGATTCACCCCTCCACTTT. The complete variable domain, with remaining parts taken from reference TRBV5-1 and TRBJ1-6, reads KAGVTQTPRYLIKTRGQQVTLSCSPISGHRSVSWYQQTPGQGLQFLFEYFSETQRNKGNFPGRFSGRQFSNSRSEMNVSTLELGDSALYLCASSLVVGVLDSPLHFGNGTRLTVT.

This chain links TRBV3-1 (or the pseudogene TRBV3-2) with TRBJ1-1; 7 bases fit TRBD1. CDR3 size: 15 residues. CDR1 and CDR2 from the germline V gene are LGHDT and YNNKEL (reference sequence). V shed 6 bases and J 10 bases; nucleotides not matched to a gene: 17. The DNA of the CDR3 is TGTGCCAGCAGTCCCCCCCGAGGGGGCGAAGGTATAGCTTTCTTT. It is translated as CASSPPRGGEGIAFF.

The V gene is TRBV7-6, the J gene TRBJ1-1; D is unclear. The V end lost 1 base, the J end lost 5 bases, and 17 bases lay between the germline ends. CDR1 is SGHVS, CDR2 FNYEAQ, per germline. The CDR3 runs to 16 residues. The CDR3 coding sequence is TGTGCCAGCAGCTTAGTTTTGGGAGCTACGGCAACTGAAGCTTTCTTT. It yields the protein CASSLVLGATATEAFF.

This sequence joins TRBV4-2 and TRBJ2-3; no firm D call. Trimming removed 0 bases from V and 1 base from J, with 5 bases in between. The CDR3 is 14 amino acids. Germline V gene sequence: CDR1 LGHNA, CDR2 YNFKEQ. This CDR3 is CASSQDWGTDTQYF. In DNA, the CDR3 is TGTGCCAGCAGCCAAGATTGGGGCACAGATACGCAGTATTTT.

The genes are TRBV7-8 and TRBJ1-2; D is perhaps TRBD1 (5 bases). V was cut by 3 bases and J by 7 bases, with 21 bases left in between. Germline loops: CDR1 SGHVS, CDR2 FQNEAQ. The CDR3 contains 16 residues. CDR3 nucleotides: TGTGCCAGCAGCTTTGGGGAGGGCAGGGCTTTTCCTGGCTACACCTTC. It encodes CASSFGEGRAFPGYTF.

The J gene is TRBJ2-1, the V gene TRBV11-2; D call uncertain. The V gene lost 5 bases and the J gene lost 9 bases, with 11 bases spanning the gap. Per germline, CDR1 SGHAT and CDR2 FQNNGV. This CDR3 has 12 residues. This chain's CDR3 is CASSLRVGEQFF. CDR3 bases: TGTGCCAGCAGCCTCCGGGTGGGTGAGCAGTTCTTC.

The CDR3 reads CSSTGVTEAFF. The CDR3 nucleotides read TGCAGTTCCACGGGGGTCACTGAAGCTTTCTTT. This chain connects TRBV20-1 to TRBJ1-1; possibly TRBD1 for D (5 bases). Germline loops: CDR1 DFQATT, CDR2 SNEGSKA (reference sequence). The V and J ends lost 8 bases and 4 bases respectively, with 11 bases between them. The CDR3 contains 11 residues.

The V call is TRBV11-3, the J call TRBJ2-7; 7 positions match TRBD2. The length of the CDR3 is 14 residues. V gave up 5 bases and J gave up 3 bases; unmatched junction bases: 7. The germline gives CDR1 SGHNT, CDR2 YENEEA. The CDR3 DNA follows: TGTGCCAGCAGCCCACTAGCGAGCTACTACGAGCAGTACTTC. This encodes CASSPLASYYEQYF.

The J gene is TRBJ2-7, the V gene TRBV5-1; 7 bases map to TRBD1. The germline V gene has CDR1 SGHRS and CDR2 YFSETQ. V was clipped by 4 bases and J by 5 bases; unmatched bases: 12. The CDR3 totals 15 residues. CDR3: CASSAWDSLEDEQYF. CDR3 coding DNA: TGCGCCAGCAGCGCGTGGGACAGTTTAGAGGACGAGCAGTACTTC.

The CDR3: CASRGDRGGEQYF. The CDR3 DNA follows: TGTGCCAGTAGAGGGGACAGGGGTGGAGAGCAGTACTTC. V gene TRBV19 combines with J gene TRBJ2-7, with 10 bases that match TRBD1. The CDR3 totals 13 residues. Per germline, CDR1 LNHDA and CDR2 SQIVND (reference sequence). Losses at the gene ends were 6 bases for V and 7 bases for J; bases not matched to a gene: 6.

The genes are TRBV5-1 and TRBJ1-5; D gene ambiguous. The germline V gene has CDR1 SGHRS and CDR2 YFSETQ. The ends were cut back, 0 bases at V and 5 bases at J, with 6 bases in the middle. The CDR3 is 13 amino acids. CDR3 amino acids: CASSLDWDQPQHF. The CDR3 DNA sequence: TGCGCCAGCAGCTTGGACTGGGATCAGCCCCAGCATTTT.

Turning to this clone: The junction and the germline gene differ at one end; a read error may be behind it. The J gene is TRBJ2-7, the V gene TRBV6-1, with D possibly called TRBD1 or TRBD2 (5 bases each). CDR3 length equals 15 residues. Germline V gene data show CDR1 as MNHNS and CDR2 as SASEGT. DNA of the CDR3: TGTGCCAGCAGTTCACCGGGACGGATCTCCAACGAGCAGTACTTC. Its translation: CASSSPGRISNEQYF.

This rearrangement joins TRBV10-2 to TRBJ2-7; D perhaps matches TRBD1 (6 bases). This CDR3 has 13 residues. V shed 4 bases and J shed 0 bases, with 7 bases lying between them. Germline CDR1 is WSHSY and CDR2 is SAAADI. This CDR3 reads CASSGDTSYEQYF. The DNA of the CDR3 is TGCGCCAGCAGTGGGGACACCTCCTACGAGCAGTACTTC.

The DNA of the CDR3 is TGTGCCAGCAGCTCCGGACTAGTTAGGTATTTT. Its protein is CASSSGLVRYF. This sequence joins TRBV7-9 and TRBJ2-3; TRBD2 agrees at 7 bases. Unmatched junction bases numbered 6, after V lost 4 bases and J lost 14 bases. The CDR3 covers 11 residues. Per the germline V gene, CDR1 is SEHNR and CDR2 is FQNEAQ (reference sequence).